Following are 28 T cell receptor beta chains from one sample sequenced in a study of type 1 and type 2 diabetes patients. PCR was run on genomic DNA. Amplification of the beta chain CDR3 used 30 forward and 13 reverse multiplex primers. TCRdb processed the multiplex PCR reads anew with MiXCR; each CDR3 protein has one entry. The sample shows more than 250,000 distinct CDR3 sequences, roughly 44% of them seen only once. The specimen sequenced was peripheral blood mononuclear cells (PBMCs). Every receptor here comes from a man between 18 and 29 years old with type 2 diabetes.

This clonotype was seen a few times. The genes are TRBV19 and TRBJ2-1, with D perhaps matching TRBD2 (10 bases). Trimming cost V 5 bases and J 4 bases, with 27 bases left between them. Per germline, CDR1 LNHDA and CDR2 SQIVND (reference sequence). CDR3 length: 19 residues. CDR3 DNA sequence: TGTGCCAGTAGTCAACAGGGGGCTAGCGGGGGACCCGGGTACAATGAGCAGTTCTTC. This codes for CASSQQGASGGPGYNEQFF. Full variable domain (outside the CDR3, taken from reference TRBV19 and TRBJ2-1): DGGITQSPKYLFRKEGQNVTLSCEQNLNHDAMYWYRQDPGQGLRLIYYSQIVNDFQKGDIAEGYSVSREKKESFPLTVTSAQKNPTAFYLCASSQQGASGGPGYNEQFFGPGTRLTVL.

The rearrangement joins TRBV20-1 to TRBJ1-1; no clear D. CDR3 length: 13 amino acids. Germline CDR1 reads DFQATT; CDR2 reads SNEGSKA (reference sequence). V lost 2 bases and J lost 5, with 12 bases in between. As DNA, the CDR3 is TGCAGTGCTAGATTTAGTTTATCGACTGAAGCTTTCTTT. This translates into CSARFSLSTEAFF.

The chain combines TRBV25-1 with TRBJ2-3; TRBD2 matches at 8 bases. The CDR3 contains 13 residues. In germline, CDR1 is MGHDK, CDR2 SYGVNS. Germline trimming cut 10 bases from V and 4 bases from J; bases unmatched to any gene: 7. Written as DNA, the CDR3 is TGTGCCACCCGGAGCGGGAGCCCAGATACGCAGTATTTT. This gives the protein CATRSGSPDTQYF.

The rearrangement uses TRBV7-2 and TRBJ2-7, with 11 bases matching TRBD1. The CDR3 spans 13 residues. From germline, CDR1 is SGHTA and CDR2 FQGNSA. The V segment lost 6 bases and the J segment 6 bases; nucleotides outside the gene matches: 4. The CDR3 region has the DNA TGTGCCAGCAGTAAGGGACAGGGGGGCGAGCAGTACTTC. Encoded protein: CASSKGQGGEQYF.

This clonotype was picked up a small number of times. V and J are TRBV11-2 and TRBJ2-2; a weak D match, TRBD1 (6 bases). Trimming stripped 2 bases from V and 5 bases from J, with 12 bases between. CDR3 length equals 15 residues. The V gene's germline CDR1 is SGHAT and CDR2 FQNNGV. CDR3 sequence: CASSLYSQGTGELFF. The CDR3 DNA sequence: TGTGCCAGCAGCTTATACTCTCAGGGGACCGGGGAGCTGTTTTTT.

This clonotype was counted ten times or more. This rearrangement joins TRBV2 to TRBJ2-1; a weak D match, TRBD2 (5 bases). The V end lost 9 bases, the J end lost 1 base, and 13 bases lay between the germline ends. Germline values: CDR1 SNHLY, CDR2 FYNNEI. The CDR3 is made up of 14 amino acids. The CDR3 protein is CASDGDRSYNEQFF. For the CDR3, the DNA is TGTGCCAGTGACGGGGATCGGTCCTACAATGAGCAGTTCTTC.

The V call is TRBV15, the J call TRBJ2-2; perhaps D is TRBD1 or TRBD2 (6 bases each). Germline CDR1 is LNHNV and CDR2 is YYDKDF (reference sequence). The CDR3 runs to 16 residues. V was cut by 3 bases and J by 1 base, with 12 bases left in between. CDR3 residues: CATSSRGGGNTGELFF. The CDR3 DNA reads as TGTGCCACCAGCAGCAGAGGGGGAGGGAACACCGGGGAGCTGTTTTTT.

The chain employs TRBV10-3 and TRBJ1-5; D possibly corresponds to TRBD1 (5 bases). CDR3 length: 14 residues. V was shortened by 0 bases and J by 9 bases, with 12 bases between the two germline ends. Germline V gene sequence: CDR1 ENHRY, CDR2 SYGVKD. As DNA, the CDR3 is TGTGCCATCAGTGAGTCGGGGGGGAATGGGCCCCAGCATTTT. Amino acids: CAISESGGNGPQHF.

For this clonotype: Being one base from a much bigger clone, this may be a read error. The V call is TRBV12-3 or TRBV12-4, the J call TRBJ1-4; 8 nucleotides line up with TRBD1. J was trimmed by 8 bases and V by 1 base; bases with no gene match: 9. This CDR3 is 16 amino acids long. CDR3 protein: CASSLVDAGGREKLFF. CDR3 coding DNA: TGTGCCAGCAGTTTAGTAGATGCAGGGGGCAGGGAAAAACTGTTTTTT.

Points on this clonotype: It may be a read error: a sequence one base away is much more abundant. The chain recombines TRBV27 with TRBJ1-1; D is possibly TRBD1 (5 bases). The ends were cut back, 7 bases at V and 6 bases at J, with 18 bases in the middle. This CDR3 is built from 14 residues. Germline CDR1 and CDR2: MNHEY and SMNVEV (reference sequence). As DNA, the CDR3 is TGTGCCAGCAATGAGACTTTCAGGGCCCCTGAAGCTTTCTTT. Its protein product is CASNETFRAPEAFF.

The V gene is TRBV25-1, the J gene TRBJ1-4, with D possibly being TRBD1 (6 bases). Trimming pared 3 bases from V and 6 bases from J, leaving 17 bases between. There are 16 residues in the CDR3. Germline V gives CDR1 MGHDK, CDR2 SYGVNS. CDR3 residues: CASSEAGAGMDEKLFF. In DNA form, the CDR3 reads TGTGCCAGCAGTGAGGCGGGGGCGGGTATGGATGAAAAACTGTTTTTT.

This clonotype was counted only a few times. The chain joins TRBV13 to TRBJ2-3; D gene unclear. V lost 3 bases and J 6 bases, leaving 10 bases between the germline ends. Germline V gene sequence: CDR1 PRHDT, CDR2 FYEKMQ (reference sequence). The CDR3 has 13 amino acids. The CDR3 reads CASSFILGDTQYF. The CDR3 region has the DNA TGTGCCAGCAGCTTCATTCTCGGGGATACGCAGTATTTT.

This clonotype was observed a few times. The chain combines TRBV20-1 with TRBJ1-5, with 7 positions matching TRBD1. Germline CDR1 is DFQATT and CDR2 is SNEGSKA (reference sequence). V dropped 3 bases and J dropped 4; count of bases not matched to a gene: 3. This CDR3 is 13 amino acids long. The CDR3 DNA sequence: TGCAGTGCTAGTCGGGACAGAAATCAGCCCCAGCATTTT. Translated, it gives CSASRDRNQPQHF.

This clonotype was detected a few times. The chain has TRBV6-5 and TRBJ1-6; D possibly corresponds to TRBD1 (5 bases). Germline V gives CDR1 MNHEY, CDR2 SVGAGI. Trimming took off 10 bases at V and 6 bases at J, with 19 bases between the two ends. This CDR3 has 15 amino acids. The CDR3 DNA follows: TGTGCCACCTGGCCCTTCAGGGAGAGTAATTCACCCCTCCACTTT. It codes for CATWPFRESNSPLHF.

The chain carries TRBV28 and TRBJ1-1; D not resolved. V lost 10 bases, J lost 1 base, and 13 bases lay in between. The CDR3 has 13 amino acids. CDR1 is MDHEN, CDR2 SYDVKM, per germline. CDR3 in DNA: TGTGCCATCACAAAGTACAGGAACACTGAAGCTTTCTTT. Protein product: CAITKYRNTEAFF.

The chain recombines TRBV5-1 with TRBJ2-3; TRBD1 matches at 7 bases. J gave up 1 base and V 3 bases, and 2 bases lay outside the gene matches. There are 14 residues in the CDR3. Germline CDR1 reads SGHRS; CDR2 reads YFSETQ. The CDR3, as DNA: TGCGCCAGCAGCTCCGGGACAGGCACAGATACGCAGTATTTT. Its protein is CASSSGTGTDTQYF.

The CDR3 reads CSASARPSPDEQYF. CDR3 bases: TGCAGTGCCAGCGCGCGTCCATCTCCGGATGAGCAGTACTTC. V usage is TRBV20-1 and J usage is TRBJ2-7; D call uncertain. The CDR3 runs 14 residues. V was cut by 6 bases and J by 7 bases, with 22 bases left in between. Germline CDR1 and CDR2: DFQATT and SNEGSKA (reference sequence).

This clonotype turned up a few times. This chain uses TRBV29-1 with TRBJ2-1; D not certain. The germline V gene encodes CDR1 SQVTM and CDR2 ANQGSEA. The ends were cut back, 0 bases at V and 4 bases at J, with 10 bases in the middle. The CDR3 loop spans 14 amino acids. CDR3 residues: CSVEDSNDYNEQFF. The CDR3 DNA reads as TGCAGCGTTGAAGATTCGAATGATTACAATGAGCAGTTCTTC.

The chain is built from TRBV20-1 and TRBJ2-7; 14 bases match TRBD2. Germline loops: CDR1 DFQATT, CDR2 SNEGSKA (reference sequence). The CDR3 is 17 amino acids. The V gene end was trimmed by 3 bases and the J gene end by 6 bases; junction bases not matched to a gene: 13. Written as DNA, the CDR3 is TGCAGTGCTAGCCCCTGGGGGACTAGCGGGAGCGCGGGCGAGCAGTACTTC. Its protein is CSASPWGTSGSAGEQYF.

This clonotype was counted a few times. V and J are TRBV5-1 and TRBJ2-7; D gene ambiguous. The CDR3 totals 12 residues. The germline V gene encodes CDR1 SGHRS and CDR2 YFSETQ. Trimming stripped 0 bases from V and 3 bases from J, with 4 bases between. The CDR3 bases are TGCGCCAGCAGCTTGGGGCGCTACGAGCAGTACTTC. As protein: CASSLGRYEQYF.

In DNA form, the CDR3 reads TGCGCCAGCAGCTTGTATGCGCCAGCTGCAACTAATGAAAAACTGTTTTTT. Protein sequence: CASSLYAPAATNEKLFF. The V gene is TRBV5-1, the J gene TRBJ1-4; no firm D call. The CDR3 loop spans 17 amino acids. Per germline, CDR1 SGHRS and CDR2 YFSETQ. The V gene lost 1 base and the J gene lost 0 bases, with 13 bases spanning the gap.

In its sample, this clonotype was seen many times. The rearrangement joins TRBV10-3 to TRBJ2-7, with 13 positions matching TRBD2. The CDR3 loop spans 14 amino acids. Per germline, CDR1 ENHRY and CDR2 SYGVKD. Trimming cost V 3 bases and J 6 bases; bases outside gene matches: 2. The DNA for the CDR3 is TGTGCCATCAGTGAACTAGCGGGAGGGTCCGAGCAGTACTTC. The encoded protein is CAISELAGGSEQYF.

The CDR3 loop is CASGPSRDRVVANQPQHF. The DNA of the CDR3 is TGTGCCAGCGGGCCATCCCGGGACAGGGTAGTAGCAAATCAGCCCCAGCATTTT. The rearrangement joins TRBV25-1 to TRBJ1-5; 9 positions match TRBD1. The CDR3 is 18 residues long. Trimming took 8 bases from V and 4 from J; bases not matched to a gene: 18. CDR1 and CDR2 (germline): MGHDK, SYGVNS.

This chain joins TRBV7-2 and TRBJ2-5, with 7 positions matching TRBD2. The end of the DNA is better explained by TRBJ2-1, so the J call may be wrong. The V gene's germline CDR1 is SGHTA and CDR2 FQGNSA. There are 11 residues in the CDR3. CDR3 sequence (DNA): TGTGCCAGCAGCTTAGGGGGGGGGCAGTTCTTC. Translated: CASSLGGGQFF.

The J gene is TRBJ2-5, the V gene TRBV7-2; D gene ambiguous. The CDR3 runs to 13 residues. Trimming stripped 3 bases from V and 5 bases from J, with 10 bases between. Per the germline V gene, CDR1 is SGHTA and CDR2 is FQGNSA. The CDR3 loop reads CASSLGFSETQYF. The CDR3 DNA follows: TGTGCCAGCAGCTTGGGTTTTTCGGAGACCCAGTACTTC.

For the CDR3, the DNA is TGTGCCAGCAGCGTAGGGCAGGGCACCACCTACGAGCAGTACTTC. This codes for CASSVGQGTTYEQYF. The chain has TRBV9 and TRBJ2-7; D may be TRBD1 (5 bases). Trimming left V 0 bases short and J 2 bases short, with 12 bases between. Germline CDR1 and CDR2: SGDLS and YYNGEE. This CDR3 has 15 amino acids.

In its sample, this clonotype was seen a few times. The CDR3 DNA follows: TGTGCCAGCAGCTTTGGAGTGAGCGCTGAAGCTTTCTTT. It specifies CASSFGVSAEAFF. This chain uses TRBV7-2 with TRBJ1-1; D is unresolved. CDR1 is SGHTA, CDR2 FQGNSA, per germline. The length of the CDR3 is 13 residues. V was shortened by 3 bases and J by 6 bases, with 11 bases between the two germline ends.

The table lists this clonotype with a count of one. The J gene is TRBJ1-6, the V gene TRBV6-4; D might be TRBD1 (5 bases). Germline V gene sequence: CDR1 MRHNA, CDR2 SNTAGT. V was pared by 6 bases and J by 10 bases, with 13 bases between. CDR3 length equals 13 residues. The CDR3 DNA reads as TGTGCCAGCAGCTTCGTAAGGGACTCACCCCTCCACTTT. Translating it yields CASSFVRDSPLHF.